This passage covers 26 T cell receptor beta chains from one sample sequenced in a study of T-cell memory formation after mild COVID-19. TCRdb processed the 5' RACE reads anew with MiXCR; each CDR3 protein has one entry. The sample has fewer than 300,000 distinct CDR3 sequences, 15% to 20% seen once; the top ten hold roughly 23%. Sequencing was done on a sample of PBMCs or a T cell subset sorted from them (not recorded which). These receptors were taken from a man between 18 and 35 years old who had mild COVID-19 (a few samples of this study predate the infection). Cell type and time point are not known.

This clonotype was counted at least ten times. The CDR3 protein is CASSRGVNTEAFF. As DNA, the CDR3 is TGTGCCAGTAGCCGCGGGGTTAACACTGAAGCTTTCTTT. The chain uses TRBV19 and TRBJ1-1; D not resolved. The germline CDR1 and CDR2 sequences are LNHDA and SQIVND (reference sequence). The CDR3 sequence is 13 residues long. Trimming pared 6 bases from V and 2 bases from J, leaving 10 bases between.

The chain recombines TRBV12-3 or TRBV12-4 with TRBJ1-2; unclear D gene. V lost 2 bases to trimming and J lost 2 bases, with 6 bases between them. The CDR3 covers 13 residues. The CDR3 DNA follows: TGTGCCAGCAGTTTATCGGCAAACTATGGCTACACCTTC. Its protein is CASSLSANYGYTF.

This clonotype has only a few counts. This chain uses TRBV12-3 or TRBV12-4 with TRBJ2-7; 9 bases align to TRBD1. With 5 bases clipped from V and 4 bases from J, the junction kept 3 bases outside the gene matches. This CDR3 contains 13 residues. CDR3 bases: TGTGCCAGCAGTAACAGGGGGCTATACGAGCAGTACTTC. As protein: CASSNRGLYEQYF.

This clonotype has more than one count but fewer than ten. In nucleotides, the CDR3 is TGTGCCAGCAGTCATCGTACCCACCCTGAAGCTTTCTTT. Translated, it gives CASSHRTHPEAFF. The J gene is TRBJ1-1, the V gene TRBV6-2 or TRBV6-3; D not certain. Germline lookup yields CDR1 MNHEY and CDR2 SVGEGT. V gave up 5 bases and J gave up 6 bases, with 13 bases separating them. The CDR3 extends over 13 amino acids.

This chain uses TRBV27 with TRBJ1-6, with 8 bases matching TRBD1. From germline, CDR1 is MNHEY and CDR2 SMNVEV (reference sequence). The CDR3 is 17 residues long. J lost 8 bases, V lost 6 bases, and 15 bases had no gene match. The CDR3 nucleotides are TGTGCCAGCAGCTATAGCCTGCCTCAGGGGGCTTATTCACCCCTCCACTTT. Translation: CASSYSLPQGAYSPLHF.

This clonotype occurred a few times. V and J are TRBV9 and TRBJ2-1; D unresolved. Germline values: CDR1 SGDLS, CDR2 YYNGEE. V lost 0 bases to trimming and J lost 2 bases, with 12 bases between them. The CDR3 is 16 amino acids. The CDR3 spells CASSVGGGVPYNEQFF. For the CDR3, the DNA is TGTGCCAGCAGCGTAGGAGGTGGGGTCCCCTACAATGAGCAGTTCTTC. The variable domain in full, with the rest retrieved from reference TRBV9 and TRBJ2-1, is DSGVTQTPKHLITATGQRVTLRCSPRSGDLSVYWYQQSLDQGLQFLIQYYNGEERAKGNILERFSAQQFPDLHSELNLSSLELGDSALYFCASSVGGGVPYNEQFFGPGTRLTVL.

The gene calls are TRBV7-6 and TRBJ1-6, with D perhaps TRBD1 (5 bases). The ends were cut back, 0 bases at V and 6 bases at J, with 9 bases in the middle. The CDR3 has 15 amino acids. Germline V gene data show CDR1 as SGHVS and CDR2 as FNYEAQ. The CDR3 spells CASSLAPGLNSPLHF. CDR3 sequence (DNA): TGTGCCAGCAGCTTAGCTCCGGGACTTAATTCACCCCTCCACTTT.

This clonotype was observed a handful of times. The chain is built from TRBV20-1 and TRBJ2-5, with 10 bases that match TRBD2. CDR1 is DFQATT and CDR2 is SNEGSKA in the germline V gene (reference sequence). J was trimmed by 1 base and V by 2 bases; bases with no gene match: 4. The CDR3 loop spans 15 amino acids. Here the CDR3 reads CSARTLAGSQETQYF. CDR3 coding DNA: TGCAGTGCTAGAACACTAGCGGGGTCCCAAGAGACCCAGTACTTC.

The rearrangement links TRBV5-1 to TRBJ2-1; 14 bases match TRBD2. Trimming cost V 4 bases and J 1 base; bases outside gene matches: 10. This CDR3 region has 19 residues. Germline loops: CDR1 SGHRS, CDR2 YFSETQ. DNA for the CDR3: TGCGCCAGCAGCGCTAGACCGGGACTAGCGGGGGCATCCTACAATGAGCAGTTCTTC. Translated: CASSARPGLAGASYNEQFF.

The chain carries TRBV10-3 and TRBJ2-3; TRBD2 agrees at 11 bases. J lost 3 bases, V lost 9 bases, and 2 bases had no gene match. CDR1 is ENHRY and CDR2 is SYGVKD in the germline V gene. This CDR3 has 13 amino acids. In DNA form, the CDR3 reads TGTGCCATGGGACTAGCGGAAACAGATACGCAGTATTTT. Encoded protein: CAMGLAETDTQYF.

This clonotype was seen ten or more times. This chain connects TRBV7-2 to TRBJ1-2, with D maybe TRBD1 (6 bases). Germline CDR1 SGHTA, CDR2 FQGNSA. The CDR3 contains 15 residues. V lost 1 base and J 3 bases, leaving 12 bases between the germline ends. CDR3 coding DNA: TGTGCCAGCAGCTTAGTCATGACAGGATACTATGGCTACACCTTC. It is translated as CASSLVMTGYYGYTF.

This clonotype turned up a few times. J is TRBJ2-7 and V is TRBV12-5; D is uncertain. The CDR3 covers 16 residues. Germline assignment: CDR1 LGHNT and CDR2 FRNRAP. Trimming removed 0 bases from V and 3 bases from J, with 15 bases in between. CDR3 sequence: CASGLVPGGTNYEQYF. As DNA, the CDR3 is TGTGCTAGTGGTTTGGTACCGGGCGGAACAAACTACGAGCAGTACTTC.

This clonotype has only a few counts. J is TRBJ2-2 and V is TRBV7-2; D is unclear. The V end was cut by 5 bases, the J end by 2 bases, with 9 bases between. The germline V gene encodes CDR1 SGHTA and CDR2 FQGNSA. This CDR3 has 14 residues. CDR3 coding DNA: TGTGCCAGCAGCCCTACCCCAAACACCGGGGAGCTGTTTTTT. Its protein is CASSPTPNTGELFF.

The chain joins TRBV5-1 to TRBJ2-7, with 10 bases identical to TRBD1. CDR3 length: 13 amino acids. Germline CDR1 and CDR2: SGHRS and YFSETQ. V was clipped by 7 bases and J by 7 bases; unmatched bases: 8. CDR3 residues: CASSWGQGWEQYF. CDR3 sequence (DNA): TGCGCCAGCTCCTGGGGACAGGGGTGGGAGCAGTACTTC.

The CDR3 sequence is CASSPGDRNTEAFF. The CDR3 DNA follows: TGTGCCAGCAGCCCCGGGGACCGGAACACTGAAGCTTTCTTT. V usage is TRBV5-6 and J usage is TRBJ1-1; tentatively, D is TRBD1 (5 bases). In germline, CDR1 is SGHDT, CDR2 YYEEEE. This CDR3 has 14 amino acids. The V gene lost 4 bases and the J gene lost 1 base, with 11 bases spanning the gap.

The J gene is TRBJ1-1, the V gene TRBV5-4; D is undetermined. This CDR3 is built from 15 residues. The germline V and J ends were trimmed by 2 bases and 0 bases, with 11 bases remaining between them. Germline V CDR1 and CDR2: SGHNT, YYREEE (reference sequence). As DNA, the CDR3 is TGTGCCAGCAGCTTCTCGACATCCATGAACACTGAAGCTTTCTTT. Translated: CASSFSTSMNTEAFF.

This clonotype was detected only a few times. As DNA, the CDR3 is TGTGCCAGTGGCCGGGACGCTCAAGAGACCCAGTACTTC. It codes for CASGRDAQETQYF. J is TRBJ2-5 and V is TRBV12-3 or TRBV12-4; D may be TRBD1 or TRBD2 (5 bases each). The CDR3 extends over 13 amino acids. V was cut by 9 bases and J by 2 bases, with 13 bases left in between.

The V call is TRBV20-1, the J call TRBJ1-2; tentative D call: TRBD1 (5 bases). Per the germline V gene, CDR1 is DFQATT and CDR2 is SNEGSKA (reference sequence). V was cut by 1 base and J by 7 bases, with 10 bases left in between. The CDR3 is 12 residues long. For the CDR3, the DNA is TGCAGTGCTAGAGCCAGGGAGGGTGGCTACACCTTC. Translation gives CSARAREGGYTF.

Ten or more counts support this clonotype. This chain uses TRBV27 with TRBJ2-3, with 12 bases identical to TRBD1. The CDR3 length is 17 residues. Per germline, CDR1 MNHEY and CDR2 SMNVEV (reference sequence). The V segment lost 2 bases and the J segment 5 bases; nucleotides outside the gene matches: 8. The CDR3 sequence is CASSLTPGQGARDTQYF. In DNA form, the CDR3 reads TGTGCCAGCAGTTTAACCCCGGGACAGGGGGCGCGAGATACGCAGTATTTT.

The DNA of the CDR3 is TGCAGTGCTCCCAGGGGGCCCACATACAATGAGCAGTTCTTC. This sequence encodes CSAPRGPTYNEQFF. The chain is built from TRBV20-1 and TRBJ2-1; TRBD1 matches at 8 bases. The CDR3 extends over 14 amino acids. V lost 5 bases to trimming and J lost 4 bases; unmatched junction nucleotides: 7. In germline, CDR1 is DFQATT, CDR2 SNEGSKA (reference sequence).

Many counts were recorded for this clonotype. V usage is TRBV4-3 and J usage is TRBJ2-3, with a possible D match to TRBD2 (5 bases). The V gene lost 2 bases and the J gene lost 0 bases, with 9 bases spanning the gap. The CDR3 spans 15 residues. Germline values: CDR1 LGHNA, CDR2 YSLEER. The CDR3 DNA follows: TGCGCCAGCAGCCAACTCAGCGGCAGCACAGATACGCAGTATTTT. This gives the protein CASSQLSGSTDTQYF.

This clonotype was observed a handful of times. This chain uses TRBV4-1 with TRBJ2-5; D could derive from TRBD1 or TRBD2 (5 bases each). The CDR3 has 17 residues. The V gene lost 4 bases and the J gene lost 0 bases, with 18 bases spanning the gap. Germline CDR1 MGHRA, CDR2 YSYEKL. The CDR3 here is CASSPFGTDTYQETQYF. The CDR3 DNA reads TGCGCCAGCAGCCCTTTCGGGACCGACACTTACCAAGAGACCCAGTACTTC.

This clonotype was recorded a few times. The chain recombines TRBV7-6 with TRBJ1-1, with D maybe TRBD1 (5 bases). Germline V gives CDR1 SGHVS, CDR2 FNYEAQ. This CDR3 is built from 15 residues. Deletions cut 2 bases from V and 3 bases from J, with 13 bases between. Here the CDR3 reads CASSLRGRKDTEAFF. The CDR3 DNA reads as TGTGCCAGCAGCTTACGGGGGAGAAAGGACACTGAAGCTTTCTTT.

The J gene is TRBJ1-5, the V gene TRBV6-2 or TRBV6-3, with D possibly being TRBD1 (5 bases). Germline assignment: CDR1 MNHEY and CDR2 SVGEGT. V was trimmed by 3 bases and J by 5 bases, leaving 14 bases between them. The CDR3 has 15 residues. In DNA form, the CDR3 reads TGTGCCAGCAGTTATAGGGGCCCAGCCTATCAGCCCCAGCATTTT. Protein product: CASSYRGPAYQPQHF.

The table lists this clonotype with a count of one. This chain joins TRBV29-1 and TRBJ2-2, with TRBD2 matching 13 bases. From germline, CDR1 is SQVTM and CDR2 ANQGSEA. V dropped 7 bases and J dropped 4; count of bases not matched to a gene: 6. The CDR3 runs to 15 residues. The CDR3 reads CSALRTSGGTGELFF. CDR3 DNA sequence: TGCAGCGCCCTTCGGACTAGCGGGGGCACCGGGGAGCTGTTTTTT.

The rearrangement joins TRBV20-1 to TRBJ2-6; D remains ambiguous. V lost 4 bases and J lost 0, with 7 bases in between. Germline loops: CDR1 DFQATT, CDR2 SNEGSKA (reference sequence). The CDR3 runs 14 residues. CDR3 sequence (DNA): TGCAGTGCTATACGAAGCTCTGGGGCCAACGTCCTGACTTTC. Translated: CSAIRSSGANVLTF.